One sample yielded the 27 T cell receptor beta chains listed below, sequenced in a study of blood T cell repertoires in COVID-19 (dated by TCRdb to about 2020). Library prep was done by the immunoSEQ multiplex PCR assay. Held by TCRdb, this immuneACCESS table contains in-frame sequences only and omits some clones. Under half of the omission traces to an unresolved V gene where checked; the cause of the rest is unknown. Recorded for this sample are almost 40,000 clones; approximately 85% of them occurred a single time. Jointly, the top ten make up roughly 4.5% of the sample. The sequenced sample consisted of peripheral blood. These receptors came from a man in his 60s with acute or convalescent COVID-19.

The J gene is TRBJ2-3, the V gene TRBV3-1 (or the pseudogene TRBV3-2); the match to TRBD2 covers 8 bases. The CDR3 loop spans 16 amino acids. V shed 0 bases and J 5 bases; nucleotides not matched to a gene: 7. CDR1 is LGHDT and CDR2 is YNNKEL in the germline V gene (reference sequence). The CDR3 bases are TGTGCCAGCAGCCAAGATCGAACGGGGGGGGGAGATACGCAGTATTTT. Translating gives CASSQDRTGGGDTQYF.

The rearrangement uses TRBV29-1 and TRBJ2-2; 7 bases fit TRBD1. The germline gives CDR1 SQVTM, CDR2 ANQGSEA. The CDR3 extends over 15 amino acids. The junction had 8 bases not matched to a gene; V was cut back by 7 bases and J by 0 bases. The CDR3 DNA is TGCAGCGCAACCGGGACAGCGGCGAACACCGGGGAGCTGTTTTTT. Protein sequence: CSATGTAANTGELFF.

The rearrangement links TRBV6-2 or TRBV6-3 to TRBJ2-7; D not certain. There are 12 residues in the CDR3. CDR1 and CDR2 (germline): MNHEY, SVGEGT. The V and J ends lost 2 bases and 11 bases respectively, with 13 bases between them. The CDR3 loop reads CASSYQAGREYF. For the CDR3, the DNA is TGTGCCAGCAGTTACCAGGCAGGCAGAGAGTACTTC.

This chain connects TRBV18 to TRBJ2-3; D unclear. There are 13 residues in the CDR3. With 5 bases removed from V and 5 bases from J, the gap between germline ends came to 11 bases. Germline V gene sequence: CDR1 KGHSH, CDR2 LQKENI. The CDR3 nucleotides are TGTGCCAGCTCAGGGCTAAAAGGAGATACGCAGTATTTT. Protein: CASSGLKGDTQYF.

The rearrangement joins TRBV10-2 to TRBJ1-6; TRBD1 might be the D (5 bases). CDR1 and CDR2 (germline): WSHSY, SAAADI. CDR3 length: 13 residues. V lost 7 bases to trimming and J lost 9 bases, with 13 bases between them. In DNA form, the CDR3 reads TGCGCCAGCAAGGGGCAGGGCAGTTCACCCCTCCACTTT. It encodes CASKGQGSSPLHF.

This chain uses TRBV27 with TRBJ2-5, with TRBD2 as a possible D gene (5 bases). V gave up 6 bases and J gave up 5 bases, with 16 bases separating them. There are 14 residues in the CDR3. CDR1 and CDR2 from the germline V gene are MNHEY and SMNVEV (reference sequence). CDR3 amino acids: CASSPWTGRETQYF. The DNA for the CDR3 is TGTGCCAGCAGCCCCTGGACTGGACGGGAGACCCAGTACTTC.

This chain links TRBV28 with TRBJ2-5; 14 nucleotides match TRBD2. This CDR3 has 16 amino acids. CDR1 is MDHEN and CDR2 is SYDVKM in the germline V gene. With V trimmed by 6 bases and J by 5 bases, 8 bases remained unmatched. This CDR3 is CASSPGLAGVRETQYF. CDR3 DNA: TGTGCCAGCAGCCCGGGACTAGCGGGAGTGAGGGAGACCCAGTACTTC.

This chain connects TRBV28 to TRBJ1-1, with a tentative D call TRBD1 (6 bases). The ends were cut back, 5 bases at V and 4 bases at J, with 23 bases in the middle. Per the germline V gene, CDR1 is MDHEN and CDR2 is SYDVKM. The CDR3 has 17 amino acids. The CDR3 here is CASSPRGSPRRATEAFF. CDR3 DNA sequence: TGTGCCAGCAGTCCTAGGGGGTCCCCGCGGCGGGCCACTGAAGCTTTCTTT.

This clone appeared once. The chain is built from TRBV12-2 and TRBJ2-1; TRBD1, the table's D call, lacks a check against the DNA. TRBV12-2 is assigned pseudogene status. The CDR3 sequence is 16 residues long. CDR3 nucleotide sequence: TGTGCAAGTCGCCTCAAGGCACTAAGGGGCGCATGGCCGCAGTTCTTC. This encodes CASRLKALRGAWPQFF.

This clone was detected once. The chain has TRBV12-5 and TRBJ2-1, with 14 bases fitting TRBD2. This CDR3 region has 18 residues. Germline values: CDR1 LGHNT, CDR2 FRNRAP. The V gene end was trimmed by 7 bases and the J gene end by 2 bases; junction bases not matched to a gene: 10. The CDR3: CASAPGLAGARTYNEQFF. DNA for the CDR3: TGTGCTAGTGCCCCGGGACTAGCGGGGGCCCGAACCTACAATGAGCAGTTCTTC.

This chain connects TRBV18 to TRBJ2-7, with 9 bases that match TRBD2. The CDR3 has 15 residues. The ends lost 3 bases at V and 3 bases at J; junction bases unmatched: 6. CDR1 KGHSH and CDR2 LQKENI come from the germline V gene. The CDR3 DNA follows: TGTGCCAGCTCACCGGGGCTAGCGGGAATCTACGAGCAGTACTTC. Amino acids: CASSPGLAGIYEQYF.

J is TRBJ1-1 and V is TRBV19; possible D gene TRBD1, 6 bases. Germline loops: CDR1 LNHDA, CDR2 SQIVND (reference sequence). The CDR3 consists of 14 residues. V lost 0 bases, J lost 11 bases, and 16 bases lay in between. The CDR3 reads CASSIDGPGAGAFF. CDR3 nucleotide sequence: TGTGCCAGTAGTATAGATGGGCCAGGGGCCGGGGCTTTCTTT.

V gene TRBV19 combines with J gene TRBJ2-3; the D gene is possibly TRBD2 (5 bases). The CDR3 covers 13 residues. The V end was cut by 1 base, the J end by 5 bases, with 7 bases between. Germline CDR1 reads LNHDA; CDR2 reads SQIVND (reference sequence). DNA for the CDR3: TGTGCCAGTAGTATAGCGAGGGTAGATACGCAGTATTTT. It translates to CASSIARVDTQYF.

This CDR3 is CASSMGGQGLPQHF. The CDR3 bases are TGTGCCAGTAGTATGGGGGGGCAGGGGTTGCCCCAGCATTTT. V is TRBV19 and J is TRBJ1-5, with TRBD1 as a possible D gene (6 bases). With 3 bases removed from V and 9 bases from J, the gap between germline ends came to 15 bases. From germline, CDR1 is LNHDA and CDR2 SQIVND (reference sequence). This CDR3 has 14 residues.

The chain employs TRBV27 and TRBJ2-5; D remains unclear. Germline CDR1 reads MNHEY; CDR2 reads SMNVEV (reference sequence). CDR3 length equals 12 residues. V lost 4 bases to trimming and J lost 5 bases, with 8 bases between them. CDR3: CASSSSRETQYF. CDR3 coding DNA: TGTGCCAGCAGTTCATCACGGGAGACCCAGTACTTC.

The CDR3 is CAISAHRDDGYTF. DNA for the CDR3: TGTGCCATCAGTGCCCACAGGGATGATGGCTACACCTTC. V and J are TRBV10-3 and TRBJ1-2, with a weak D call TRBD1 (6 bases). CDR3 length equals 13 residues. CDR1 and CDR2 from the germline V gene are ENHRY and SYGVKD. The V end lost 4 bases, the J end lost 6 bases, and 12 bases lay between the germline ends.

The rearrangement links TRBV10-3 to TRBJ2-3; no definite D call. From germline, CDR1 is ENHRY and CDR2 SYGVKD. V was pared by 4 bases and J by 3 bases, with 5 bases between. The CDR3 has 12 residues. The CDR3 DNA reads TGTGCCATCAGTGGGGCGACAGATACGCAGTATTTT. As protein: CAISGATDTQYF.

The gene calls are TRBV3-1 (or the pseudogene TRBV3-2) and TRBJ1-6; no reliable D call. There are 12 residues in the CDR3. The germline V gene encodes CDR1 LGHDT and CDR2 YNNKEL (reference sequence). V was pared by 2 bases and J by 9 bases, with 5 bases between. The CDR3 reads CASSQSISPLHF. The CDR3, as DNA: TGTGCCAGCAGCCAATCAATTTCACCCCTCCACTTT.

The CDR3 nucleotides read TGTGCCAGCAGTCTCCCGGGACAGCCCCCTTGGCATTTT. This sequence encodes CASSLPGQPPWHF. V gene TRBV28 combines with J gene TRBJ1-5; TRBD1 matches 7 bases. CDR3 length: 13 amino acids. V was pared by 5 bases and J by 15 bases, with 13 bases of the junction left unmatched. The germline V gene has CDR1 MDHEN and CDR2 SYDVKM.

The chain couples TRBV30 to TRBJ2-7, with D possibly being TRBD2 (7 bases). CDR1 is GTSNPN, CDR2 SVGIG, per germline (reference sequence). V was trimmed by 4 bases and J by 0 bases, leaving 19 bases between them. The CDR3 has 16 amino acids. This chain's CDR3 is CAWIRGALASSYEQYF. The CDR3 bases are TGTGCCTGGATTCGGGGGGCGTTGGCCAGCTCCTACGAGCAGTACTTC.

This chain links TRBV7-3 with TRBJ1-2; D perhaps matches TRBD1 (6 bases). CDR1 is SGHTA and CDR2 is FQGTGA in the germline V gene. Trimming stripped 2 bases from V and 5 bases from J, with 18 bases between. CDR3 length equals 16 residues. The CDR3 DNA sequence: TGTGCCAGCAGCTTAGGCGGTCCCGGGACAACATATGGCTACACCTTC. Protein: CASSLGGPGTTYGYTF.

The rearrangement links TRBV6-4 to TRBJ2-1; 8 bases map to TRBD1. Germline CDR1 and CDR2: MRHNA and SNTAGT. V trimming: 2 bases; J trimming: 12 bases; junction bases outside the gene matches: 6. CDR3 size: 13 residues. Here the CDR3 DNA reads TGTGCCAGCAGTGACACAGGGGGGCCTCGGCAGTTCTTC. It codes for CASSDTGGPRQFF.

This chain connects TRBV6-4 to TRBJ1-3; 7 bases fit TRBD1. CDR1 is MRHNA, CDR2 SNTAGT, per germline. The CDR3 has 19 residues. V lost 1 base, J lost 0 bases, and 12 bases stayed unmatched. CDR3 in DNA: TGTGCCAGCAGTGACTACCCGGGACAGAGTACTTCCTCTGGAAACACCATATATTTT. Amino acid sequence: CASSDYPGQSTSSGNTIYF.

The rearrangement joins TRBV6-5 to TRBJ1-6; D unclear. The germline V gene has CDR1 MNHEY and CDR2 SVGAGI. V gave up 7 bases and J gave up 0 bases, with 10 bases separating them. CDR3 length: 15 residues. The CDR3 here is CASILGSSYNSPLHF. The CDR3 nucleotides read TGTGCCAGCATCCTGGGGAGCTCCTATAATTCACCCCTCCACTTT.

The V call is TRBV10-1, the J call TRBJ1-5; D perhaps matches TRBD1 (6 bases). Trimming left V 11 bases short and J 0 bases short, with 23 bases between. The CDR3 is 17 amino acids. Germline V gene lookup returns CDR1 WNHNN and CDR2 SYGVQD (reference sequence). The CDR3 nucleotides are TGCGCCGAACAGGGCCCCGATATACGGTATAGCAATCAGCCCCAGCATTTT. It is translated as CAEQGPDIRYSNQPQHF.

Only one count was recorded for this clone. The chain uses TRBV18 and TRBJ1-6; D is uncertain. Trimming left V 6 bases short and J 5 bases short, with 17 bases between. The germline gives CDR1 KGHSH, CDR2 LQKENI. This CDR3 comprises 16 residues. CDR3 DNA sequence: TGTGCCAGCTCGAAAGCGGCGGACTCTGATAATTCACCCCTCCACTTT. Translated, it gives CASSKAADSDNSPLHF.

The rearrangement links TRBV25-1 to TRBJ1-2; D ambiguous. CDR1 and CDR2 (germline): MGHDK, SYGVNS. V was cut by 3 bases and J by 4 bases, with 3 bases left in between. The CDR3 totals 11 residues. The DNA for the CDR3 is TGTGCCAGCAGTGAGGCCTATGGCTACACCTTC. As protein: CASSEAYGYTF.